This T cell receptor beta chain was captured by sequencing in a study of blood T cell repertoires in COVID-19. Study details: Samples came from the United States, Italy and Spain, spanning acute and convalescent COVID-19.

Methods used by the authors: Counts of nucleated cells, estimated from reference gene primer amplification, were obtained. Here immunoSEQ multiplex PCR was the method, and the copy in TCRdb shows in-frame clones only, minus some. That table furnishes V, J and clone size, whereas the DNA furnished D and trimming. This table holds a few hundred thousand clones, more than 70% found once. CDR1 is SGHRS, CDR2 YFSETQ, per germline. The germline V and J ends were trimmed by 0 bases and 6 bases, with 7 bases remaining between them. The CDR3 sequence is 13 residues long. Those designated as exposed participants met a COVID-19 case within 2 weeks before study entry.

The TCR sequence derives from a woman in her twenties or thirties who had been exposed to COVID-19. V gene TRBV5-1 combines with J gene TRBJ2-1; D gene ambiguous. Sequenced material: PBMCs or T cells enriched from blood (not recorded which). CDR3 sequence (DNA): TGCGCCAGCAGCTTGGTACCGGGCAATGAGCAGTTCTTC. Translation gives CASSLVPGNEQFF.